Sequencing of this T cell receptor beta chain was carried out in a study of regulatory T cells in long-lasting Graves disease. Study outcomes and limitations: Analyses excluded thyroid tissue, covering peripheral blood alone.

Germline loops: CDR1 SNHLY, CDR2 FYNNEI. This CDR3 comprises 13 residues. Trimming removed 7 bases from V and 2 bases from J, with 11 bases in between. This clonotype was detected many times. The antigen is undetermined. Library construction for TCR beta used iRepertoire HTBI primers and Arm-PCR of CDR3 regions. TCRdb reanalysed the multiplex PCR reads using MiXCR and keeps one entry per CDR3 protein. The profile shows 350,000 to 500,000 distinct CDR3 sequences, roughly 23% of them singletons. The sample's time point: persistent/refractory GD, antithyroid drugs over 5 years with positive TRAb. PBMCs provided the RNA from which the TCR library was made. Investigators report Graves' disease was diagnosed under American Thyroid Association guidelines.

Sequences were derived from peripheral blood mononuclear cells (PBMCs), sampled when the disease was refractory, from a patient treated with antithyroid drugs. The chain is built from TRBV2 and TRBJ1-1, with a possible D match to TRBD1 (6 bases). The sequence was collected from a female donor with Graves disease. The chain's CDR3 is CASKDRQNTEAFF. The CDR3 coding sequence is TGTGCCAGCAAGGACAGACAAAACACTGAAGCTTTCTTT.